A selection of T cell receptor beta chains follows, all from one sample in a study of immune evolution from preneoplasia to lung adenocarcinoma. TCRdb's table, derived via immunoSEQ multiplex PCR, lists solely in-frame clones and lacks some. Found here are 5,000 to 6,000 clones, just under 80% of them singletons; the top ten hold about a tenth. The sequenced sample consisted of FFPE minimally invasive lung adenocarcinoma tissue. Receptors were obtained from a person aged 60 to 80 with lung adenocarcinoma. CDR3s include the opening cysteine and the closing phenylalanine or tryptophan. Each record gives: V gene, clone size, D gene, J gene, CDR3 protein, CDR3 DNA. A D gene is named only where the DNA matches it firmly. Rows may omit the clone size; those that give it use once, few, many or a size class.

>TRBV29-1|-|-|TRBJ2-5
CSARGRSIHETQYF
TGCAGCGCGAGGGGACGGAGTATACACGAGACCCAGTACTTC
>TRBV21-1|-|-|TRBJ2-5
CASSKGKQRLARGEQYF
TGTGCCAGCAGCAAAGGGAAACAGCGCCTCGCGAGGGGGGAGCAGTACTTC
>TRBV5-4|-|-|TRBJ2-7
CANSLRLAGGEQYF
TGTGCCAACAGCCTGAGGCTAGCTGGGGGAGAGCAGTACTTC
>TRBV30|-|TRBD1|TRBJ2-2
CAWRSTGGFTGELFF
TGTGCCTGGAGATCCACAGGGGGTTTCACCGGGGAGCTGTTTTTT
>TRBV5-6|-|TRBD1|TRBJ1-1
CASSRPPGTGAVEAFF
TGTGCCAGCAGCAGGCCCCCCGGGACAGGGGCCGTTGAAGCTTTCTTT
>TRBV28|-|-|TRBJ2-2
CASSFMQGNTGELFF
TGTGCCAGCAGTTTTATGCAGGGAAACACCGGGGAGCTGTTTTTT
>TRBV4-1|-|-|TRBJ2-1
CASSQGSGYESEQFF
TGCGCCAGCAGCCAAGGATCGGGTTATGAGTCAGAGCAGTTCTTC
>TRBV5-4|-|TRBD1|TRBJ1-2
CASSLDTGGLYGYTF
TGTGCCAGCAGCCTCGATACAGGGGGCCTCTACGGCTACACCTTC
>TRBV7-2|-|-|TRBJ2-7
CASSSFSLPEQYF
TGTGCCAGCAGCTCCTTTAGTCTACCCGAGCAGTACTTC
>TRBV30|once|-|TRBJ1-1
CAWSYGWGNTEAFF
TGTGCCTGGAGCTATGGGTGGGGAAACACTGAAGCTTTCTTT
>TRBV18|few|TRBD1|TRBJ1-2
CASSLRSGQGNYGYTF
TGTGCCAGCTCACTAAGGTCGGGACAGGGGAACTATGGCTACACCTTC
>TRBV5-4|few|-|TRBJ1-1
CASSAGHRRAEAFF
TGTGCCAGCAGCGCGGGACACCGGAGGGCTGAAGCTTTCTTT
>TRBV5-1|-|-|TRBJ1-3
CASSPGLGDKGGNTIYF
TGCGCCAGCAGTCCCGGATTGGGGGACAAGGGTGGAAACACCATATATTTT
>TRBV5-4|-|-|TRBJ1-5
CASSLGDRTPQHF
TGTGCCAGCAGCTTGGGGGATCGAACGCCCCAGCATTTT
>TRBV27|-|TRBD1|TRBJ2-6
CASRRQGAGANVLTF
TGTGCCAGCAGAAGACAGGGAGCTGGGGCCAACGTCCTGACTTTC
>TRBV18|-|TRBD1|TRBJ1-3
CASSSTDRAIGNTIYF
TGTGCCAGCTCATCAACGGACAGGGCGATCGGAAACACCATATATTTT
>TRBV11-2|-|TRBD2|TRBJ2-1
CASSWGLAGFGEQFF
TGTGCCAGCAGCTGGGGGCTAGCGGGTTTCGGTGAGCAGTTCTTC
>TRBV6-5|medium-sized|TRBD2|TRBJ2-7
CASSLAGASYEQYF
TGTGCCAGCAGTTTAGCGGGAGCATCCTACGAGCAGTACTTC
>TRBV28|few|-|TRBJ2-1
CASSLGRGYNEQFF
TGTGCCAGCAGTTTAGGACGGGGGTACAATGAGCAGTTCTTC
>TRBV2|once|TRBD1|TRBJ1-5
CASSVGQGTNQPQHF
TGTGCCAGCAGTGTTGGACAGGGAACGAATCAGCCCCAGCATTTT
>TRBV5-4|-|TRBD2|TRBJ2-1
CASSLAVAGGPGDEQFF
TGTGCCAGCAGCTTGGCGGTAGCGGGAGGGCCTGGGGATGAGCAGTTCTTC
>TRBV7-9|-|-|TRBJ2-7
CVSSLGWWGSSYEQYF
TGTGTCAGCAGCTTAGGTTGGTGGGGGAGCTCCTACGAGCAGTACTTC
>TRBV5-1|-|-|TRBJ1-1
CASSTGGSRNTEAFF
TGCGCCAGCAGCACGGGGGGGTCCAGGAACACTGAAGCTTTCTTT
>TRBV7-3|few|-|TRBJ2-3
CASSPQAPDTQYF
TGTGCCAGCAGCCCCCAGGCCCCCGATACGCAGTATTTT
>TRBV2|-|-|TRBJ2-7
CASSARSYEQYF
TGTGCCAGCAGCGCCCGCTCCTACGAGCAGTACTTC
>TRBV10-3|-|-|TRBJ1-3
CAINPGGSGNTIYF
TGTGCCATCAACCCGGGCGGATCTGGAAACACCATATATTTT